This TCR beta chain was sequenced for a study of cytomegalovirus exposure and HLA in healthy donors. Study outcomes and limitations: Most of the CMV-associated TCR beta chains (in a later analysis) appeared to be HLA-restricted.

V gave up 2 bases and J gave up 3 bases; unmatched junction bases: 1. This CDR3 is built from 14 residues. CDR1 SGHDT and CDR2 YYEEEE come from the germline V gene. The PCR made use of 60 Vbeta and 13 Jbeta primers. Produced via immunoSEQ multiplex PCR; TCRdb's table is partial and in-frame only. This sample has approximately 130,000 clones; 82% occur once, and the top ten carry around 7.8%. A note on this clone: Its specificity is not known.

The source is a woman aged 45-65 years in good health and CMV-seropositive. The chain joins TRBV5-6 to TRBJ1-4; 7 positions match TRBD1. Material: PBMCs. The CDR3 loop reads CASSFGTANEKLFF. The CDR3, as DNA: TGTGCCAGCAGCTTCGGGACAGCTAATGAAAAACTGTTTTTT. Full variable domain (outside the CDR3, taken from reference TRBV5-6 and TRBJ1-4): DAGVTQSPTHLIKTRGQQVTLRCSPKSGHDTVSWYQQALGQGPQFIFQYYEEEERQRGNFPDRFSGHQFPNYSSELNVNALLLGDSALYLCASSFGTANEKLFFGSGTQLSVL.